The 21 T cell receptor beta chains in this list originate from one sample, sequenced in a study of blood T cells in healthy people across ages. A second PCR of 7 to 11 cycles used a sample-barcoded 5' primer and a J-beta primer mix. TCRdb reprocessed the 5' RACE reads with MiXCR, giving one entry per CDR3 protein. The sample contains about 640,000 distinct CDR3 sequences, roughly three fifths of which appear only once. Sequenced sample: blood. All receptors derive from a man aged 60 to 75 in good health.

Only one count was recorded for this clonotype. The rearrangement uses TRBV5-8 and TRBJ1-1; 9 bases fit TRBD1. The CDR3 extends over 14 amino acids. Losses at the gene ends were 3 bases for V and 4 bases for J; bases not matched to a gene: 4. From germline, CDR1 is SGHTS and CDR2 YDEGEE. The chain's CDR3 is CASSYRGLGTEAFF. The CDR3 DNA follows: TGTGCCAGCAGCTACAGGGGGCTAGGCACTGAAGCTTTCTTT.

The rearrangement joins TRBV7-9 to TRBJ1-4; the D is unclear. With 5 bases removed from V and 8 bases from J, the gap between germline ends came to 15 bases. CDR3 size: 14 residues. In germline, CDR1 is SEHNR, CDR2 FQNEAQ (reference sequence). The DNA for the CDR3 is TGTGCCAGCAGCGACGGTGGCTTGGGGGAAAAACTGTTTTTT. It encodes CASSDGGLGEKLFF.

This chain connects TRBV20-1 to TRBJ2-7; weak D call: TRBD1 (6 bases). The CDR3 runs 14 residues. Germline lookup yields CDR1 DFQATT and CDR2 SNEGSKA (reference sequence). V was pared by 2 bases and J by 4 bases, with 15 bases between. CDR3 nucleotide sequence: TGCAGTGCTAGACCAGAGCAGGGGTTATACGAGCAGTACTTC. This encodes CSARPEQGLYEQYF.

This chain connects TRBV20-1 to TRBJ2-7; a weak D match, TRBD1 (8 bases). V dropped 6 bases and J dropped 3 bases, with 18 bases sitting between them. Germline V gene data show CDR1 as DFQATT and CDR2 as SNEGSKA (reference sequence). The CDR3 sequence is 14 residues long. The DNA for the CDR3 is TGCAGTGCAAGGGGGGGCAGGGGGCACTACGAGCAGTACTTC. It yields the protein CSARGGRGHYEQYF.

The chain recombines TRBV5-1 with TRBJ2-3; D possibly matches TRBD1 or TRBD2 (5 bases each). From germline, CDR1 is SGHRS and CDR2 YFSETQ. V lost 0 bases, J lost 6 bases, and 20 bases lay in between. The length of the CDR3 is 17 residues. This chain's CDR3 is CASSLAGAVRKLDTQYF. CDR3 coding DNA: TGCGCCAGCAGCTTGGCCGGGGCCGTCAGGAAGCTGGATACGCAGTATTTT.

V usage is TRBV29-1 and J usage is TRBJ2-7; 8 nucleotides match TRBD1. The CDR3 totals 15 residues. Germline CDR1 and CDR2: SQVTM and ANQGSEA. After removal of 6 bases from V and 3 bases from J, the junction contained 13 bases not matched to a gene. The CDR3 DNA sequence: TGCAGCGTCGCCCCGACGGGACAGGTTCTCTACGAGCAGTACTTC. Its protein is CSVAPTGQVLYEQYF.

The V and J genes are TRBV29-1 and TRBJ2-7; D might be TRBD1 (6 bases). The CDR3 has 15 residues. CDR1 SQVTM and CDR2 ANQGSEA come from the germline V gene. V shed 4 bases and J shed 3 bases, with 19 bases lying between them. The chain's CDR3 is CSVAVQGKPNYEQYF. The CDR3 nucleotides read TGCAGCGTTGCGGTACAGGGAAAGCCGAACTACGAGCAGTACTTC.

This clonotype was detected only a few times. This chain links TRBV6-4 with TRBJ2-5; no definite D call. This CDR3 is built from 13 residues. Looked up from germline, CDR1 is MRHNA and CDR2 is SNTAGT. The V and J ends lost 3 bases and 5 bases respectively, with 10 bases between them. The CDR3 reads CASSERLGETQYF. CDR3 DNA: TGTGCCAGCAGTGAACGGCTAGGGGAGACCCAGTACTTC.

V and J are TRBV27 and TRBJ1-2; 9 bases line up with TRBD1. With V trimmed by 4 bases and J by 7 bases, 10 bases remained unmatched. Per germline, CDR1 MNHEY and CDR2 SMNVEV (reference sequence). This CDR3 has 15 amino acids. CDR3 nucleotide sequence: TGTGCCAGCAGTTCCCCGGGACAGGGCCCGGGTGGCTACACCTTC. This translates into CASSSPGQGPGGYTF.

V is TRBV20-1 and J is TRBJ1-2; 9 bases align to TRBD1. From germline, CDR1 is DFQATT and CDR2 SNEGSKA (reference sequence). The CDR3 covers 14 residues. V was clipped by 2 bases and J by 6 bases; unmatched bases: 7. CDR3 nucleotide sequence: TGCAGTGCTAGAATAACCGGGACAGGGCATGGCTACACCTTC. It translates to CSARITGTGHGYTF.

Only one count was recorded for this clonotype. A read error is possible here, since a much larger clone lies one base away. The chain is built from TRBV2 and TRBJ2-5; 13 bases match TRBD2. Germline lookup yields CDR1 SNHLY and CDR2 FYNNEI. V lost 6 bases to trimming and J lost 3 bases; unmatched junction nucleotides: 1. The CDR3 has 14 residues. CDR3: CASRGTSGEETQYF. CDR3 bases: TGTGCCAGCAGGGGGACTAGCGGGGAAGAGACCCAGTACTTC.

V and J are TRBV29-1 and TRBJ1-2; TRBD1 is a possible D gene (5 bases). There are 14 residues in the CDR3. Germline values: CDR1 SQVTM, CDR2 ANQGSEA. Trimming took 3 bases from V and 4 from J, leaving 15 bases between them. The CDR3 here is CSVDLSGGFYGYTF. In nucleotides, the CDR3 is TGCAGCGTTGATTTATCTGGGGGGTTCTATGGCTACACCTTC.

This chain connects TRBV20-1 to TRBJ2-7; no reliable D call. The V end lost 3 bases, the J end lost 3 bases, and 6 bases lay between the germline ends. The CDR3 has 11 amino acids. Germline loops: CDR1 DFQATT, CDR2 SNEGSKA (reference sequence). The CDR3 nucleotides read TGCAGTGCTAGCGAGGACTACGAGCAGTACTTC. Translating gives CSASEDYEQYF.

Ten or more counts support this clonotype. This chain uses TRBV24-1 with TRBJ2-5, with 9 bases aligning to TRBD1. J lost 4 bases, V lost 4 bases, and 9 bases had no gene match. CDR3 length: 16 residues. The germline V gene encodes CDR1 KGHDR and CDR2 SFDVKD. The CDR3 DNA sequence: TGTGCCACCAGTGACCCAACAGGGGGCTTTGGAGAGACCCAGTACTTC. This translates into CATSDPTGGFGETQYF.

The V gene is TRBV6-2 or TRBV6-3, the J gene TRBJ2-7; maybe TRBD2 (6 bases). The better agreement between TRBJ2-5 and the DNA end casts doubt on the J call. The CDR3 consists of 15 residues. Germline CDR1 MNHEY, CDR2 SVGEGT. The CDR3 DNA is TGTGCCAGCAGTTACGACGGGGGAGGAGTGGAGACCCAGTACTTC. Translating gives CASSYDGGGVETQYF.

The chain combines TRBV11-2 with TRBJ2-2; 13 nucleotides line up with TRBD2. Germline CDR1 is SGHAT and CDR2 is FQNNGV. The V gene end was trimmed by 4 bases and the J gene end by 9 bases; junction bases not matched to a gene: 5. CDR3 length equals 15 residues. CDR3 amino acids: CASSWPGLAGRELFF. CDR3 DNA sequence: TGTGCCAGCAGCTGGCCGGGACTAGCGGGGCGGGAGCTGTTTTTT. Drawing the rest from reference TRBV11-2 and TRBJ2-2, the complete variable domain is EAGVAQSPRYKIIEKRQSVAFWCNPISGHATLYWYQQILGQGPKLLIQFQNNGVVDDSQLPKDRFSAERLKGVDSTLKIQPAKLEDSAVYLCASSWPGLAGRELFFGEGSRLTVL.

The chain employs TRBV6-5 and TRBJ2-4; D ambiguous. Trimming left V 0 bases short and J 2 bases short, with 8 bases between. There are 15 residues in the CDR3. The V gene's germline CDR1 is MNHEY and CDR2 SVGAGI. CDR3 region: CASSYSYGTKNIQYF. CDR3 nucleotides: TGTGCCAGCAGTTACTCCTACGGAACCAAAAACATTCAGTACTTC.

The CDR3 is CASSSIWDNRVAGYTF. DNA of the CDR3: TGTGCCAGCAGTTCGATATGGGACAACAGGGTAGCTGGCTACACCTTC. The chain is built from TRBV27 and TRBJ1-2; possible D gene TRBD1, 6 bases. Trimming pared 4 bases from V and 7 bases from J, leaving 22 bases between. The germline gives CDR1 MNHEY, CDR2 SMNVEV (reference sequence). There are 16 residues in the CDR3.

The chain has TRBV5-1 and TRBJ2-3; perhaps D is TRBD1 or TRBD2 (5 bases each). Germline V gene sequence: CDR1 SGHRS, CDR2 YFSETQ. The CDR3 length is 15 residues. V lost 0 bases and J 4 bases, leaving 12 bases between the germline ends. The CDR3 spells CASSLEGTSADTQYF. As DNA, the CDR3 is TGCGCCAGCAGCTTGGAAGGGACGAGCGCAGATACGCAGTATTTT.

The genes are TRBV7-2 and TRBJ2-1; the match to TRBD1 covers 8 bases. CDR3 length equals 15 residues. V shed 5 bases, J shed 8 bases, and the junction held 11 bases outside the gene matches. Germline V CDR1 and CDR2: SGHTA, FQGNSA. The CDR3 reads CASSLRRQGNHEQFF. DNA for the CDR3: TGTGCCAGCAGCCTTAGACGACAGGGGAACCATGAGCAGTTCTTC.

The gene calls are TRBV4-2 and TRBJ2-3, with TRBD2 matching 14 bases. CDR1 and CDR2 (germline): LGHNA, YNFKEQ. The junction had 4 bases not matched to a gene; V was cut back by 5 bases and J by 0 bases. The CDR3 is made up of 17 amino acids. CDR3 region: CASSERTSGGSTDTQYF. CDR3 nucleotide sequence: TGTGCCAGCAGCGAAAGGACTAGCGGGGGGAGCACAGATACGCAGTATTTT.